This TCR beta chain is from a study of response to subunit inactivated influenza vaccine. Regarding the study as a whole: The study's authors posited that every seasonal influenza vaccination enlists few new T cells.

TCRdb recomputed calls from the RT-PCR reads with MiXCR, one row per CDR3 protein. The repertoire holds hundreds of thousands of distinct CDR3 sequences, with 15% to 18% as singletons. This clonotype was seen a handful of times. As yet, its antigen is unknown. This CDR3 spans 15 amino acids. Trimming shortened V by 2 bases and J by 5 bases, and 13 bases separated the two germline ends. Germline lookup yields CDR1 MGHRA and CDR2 YSYEKL. This rearrangement joins TRBV4-1 to TRBJ1-5, with a tentative D call TRBD1 (5 bases). Sample: PBMCs from blood, taken less than 13 days after vaccination. This receptor was obtained from a man aged 45-65 years who received an inactivated influenza vaccine. CDR3 sequence (DNA): TGCGCCAGCAGCCAATACCCCCGGGGGGATCAGCCCCAGCATTTT. As protein: CASSQYPRGDQPQHF.